This T cell receptor (beta chain) was sequenced for a study of control samples from healthy donors and cancer patients. The CDR3 loop spans 18 amino acids. J was trimmed by 1 base and V by 6 bases; bases with no gene match: 12. From germline, CDR1 is MDHEN and CDR2 SYDVKM. Libraries were prepared by immunoSEQ multiplex PCR; TCRdb keeps only in-frame clonotypes and omits some of them. Of 100,000 to 150,000 clones listed, 90% are singletons. Sequences were obtained from blood. This clonotype was sampled from a man between 35 and 55 years old in good health. The chain has TRBV28 and TRBJ1-3; 10 bases are shared with TRBD1. CDR3 region: CASRPLGRTGGSGNTIYF. In DNA, the CDR3 is TGTGCCAGCAGGCCTTTAGGGCGGACAGGGGGGTCTGGAAACACCATATATTTT.